What follows describes a single T cell receptor beta chain. The V and J ends lost 8 bases and 1 base, in that order; junction bases with no gene match: 10. The CDR3 covers 15 residues. Germline V gives CDR1 ENHRY, CDR2 SYGVKD. Through a sample-barcoded 5' primer and a J-beta primer mix, a second PCR was run for about 6 to 11 cycles. TCRdb recomputed calls from the 5' RACE reads with MiXCR, one row per CDR3 protein. This table holds 800,000 or so distinct CDR3 sequences, less than 80% found once. The data derive from a study of blood T cells in healthy people across ages. This sequence was found in a man aged 25 to 40 in good health. The material sequenced was blood. The gene calls are TRBV10-3 and TRBJ2-7; 8 nucleotides line up with TRBD1. CDR3 region: CAISARGTGSYEQYF. The CDR3 DNA sequence: TGTGCCATCTCTGCGAGGGGGACAGGTTCCTACGAGCAGTACTTC.